This TCR beta chain comes out of a study of shared clonotypes between healthy human individuals (dated by TCRdb to about 2020). With regard to the full study: The cohort included three men and a couple of women between 18 and 49 years of age. Per donor, three plates each were used for CD4 naive and CD4 memory, two for CD8 naive, and one for CD8 memory. The study deeply sequenced blood TCR repertoires of about five healthy adults to estimate repertoire size and the extent of clonotype sharing between individuals. Libraries were prepared and TCR repertoires were sequenced by different laboratories using diverse techniques, in order to increase sequencing depth and limit assay-specific biases. Per donor, leukapheresis produced somewhere between about 0.94 and 9 billion PBMCs.

Donors were healthy HIV-negative adults with no recently reported acute infections or vaccinations. Every donor was a Caucasian adult residing in Nashville, Tennessee, USA. CD4+ T cells were enriched by magnetic negative selection; naive cells were then positively selected on CD45RA, and the negative fraction formed the memory subset. After blood collection by leukapheresis, PBMCs were isolated using Ficoll-Histopaque density gradient centrifugation and then cryopreserved in the vapor phase of liquid nitrogen. Analytical flow cytometry was used to check the purity and quantity of every magnetically sorted T cell population. Genomic DNA was isolated from every sorted fraction and measured by UV absorbance on a Nanodrop 2000c. Paper-wide results and their limitations: Clonotypes shared by all four sorted-subset donors showed higher generation probabilities than non-shared clonotypes. When a handful of donors were compared, the shared fraction of clonotypes was about 5.5% for naive CD4, 3.5% to 4% for naive CD8, roughly 2.3% for memory CD4, and 0.35% to 0.5% for memory CD8. Based on pairwise subsampling, the degree of clonotype sharing among donors was expected to be affected by sequencing depth. Sampling was limited to blood, and TCR repertoires in tissue likely differ from TCR repertoires in blood. Naive subsets generally had larger estimated clonotype richness than memory subsets did. Incomplete sequencing was indicated by rarefaction of sorted-subset datasets, despite the large sequencing depth. Because the study included a small number of donors, the genetic and exposure-history diversity represented was limited.

Worth noting for this clone: The antigen it binds to is not known. No base quality information exists; no much larger clone differs at one position.

Including cysteine and phenylalanine, the CDR3 has 12 amino acids. CDR3 DNA only is kept here, 36 bases in frame from base 1. The junction carries 8 bases between V and J, which are trimmed by 1 base and 8 bases respectively. Based on the germline V gene, the CDR1 and CDR2 sequences are SGHTA and FQGNSA. Using the deep immunoSEQ assay, TCR CDR3 regions were amplified from genomic DNA by multiplex PCR. Extracted genomic DNA from each cell subset was spread evenly across all wells of several immunoSEQ 96-well plates, with each plate serving as a replicate. For sorted subsets, around 200 ng genomic DNA, equal to 25,000 to 35,000 T cell genomes, was loaded into each replicate PCR. Purified libraries were quantified with a Qubit 3.0 fluorometer, sized on a Bioanalyzer 2100, and re-quantified with the KAPA Library Quantification kit. A separate single-read 150-cycle Illumina NextSeq 550 flow cell was used to sequence each immunoSEQ 96-well plate. The published analysis was carried out like this. Because the immunoSEQ output held only junctional sequences and lacked quality scores, the filtering could not match the filtering applied to full-length reads. To assign V/J genes and CDR3, sequences were annotated against IMGT germline references using PyIR, a Python wrapper for IgBLAST v1.9. Reads were removed for weak V/J assignments (E-value above 1e-6), missing CDR3, stop codons, out-of-frame junctions, or ambiguous translated residues. A V3J clonotype was defined by an identical inferred V gene, J gene, and CDR3 amino acid sequence. Percentage overlap between repertoires was computed as shared unique clonotypes divided by the size of the smaller repertoire. Three approaches were used to assess repertoire richness: RTK rarefaction, the Chao1 estimator, and Recon v2.1 estimates of unobserved clonotypes. OLGA was used to compute generation probabilities for all TCRbeta clonotypes that the gDNA method yielded from four donors. TCRdb mirrors the immuneACCESS table, restricted to in-frame sequences. Some clones are absent from its copies; in checked studies, under half trace to an unresolved V gene, and the reason for the others is unknown. Clone size and V and J calls were adopted from that table, with D and trimming inferred from the DNA. This sample has about 1.5 million clones in its table, and roughly 96% of those were observed once. Of the sample, about 1% falls within the top ten clones.

The chain is made from TRBV7-2 and TRBJ1-1, with the D gene not confidently named. The sample was naive CD4+ T cells sorted from blood. The sample's cell subset or site label is to be understood as: CD45RA+ positively selected. This clonotype originated in a man aged 25 to 40 in good health. The CDR3 amino acid sequence is: CASSLVGREAFF. The sequenced DNA: TGTGCCAGCAGCTTAGTAGGGCGGGAAGCTTTCTTT.